The following is a T cell receptor beta chain sequence with its context. Antigen specificity is unknown. This record belongs to a study of OX40 agonist ivuxolimab in advanced cancers. Study in general: The patients' treatment was ivuxolimab, an agonistic anti-OX40 (CD134) antibody.

The assay was immunoSEQ multiplex PCR, and TCRdb's table has in-frame clones only and misses some. The sample shows approximately 67,000 clones, around 83% of them seen only once. Study-level findings and limits: The study observed clonal expansion of CD4+ and CD8+ blood T cells by week 6 at 0.1 to 3.0 mg/kg. Expanded peripheral T-cell antigen specificity went undetermined.

The CDR3 contains 18 residues. CDR1 SGHKS and CDR2 YYEKEE come from the germline V gene (reference sequence). V trimming: 4 bases; J trimming: 0 bases; junction bases outside the gene matches: 14. The chain is built from TRBV5-5 and TRBJ2-7, with TRBD2 matching over 9 bases. The sequencing here drew on CD4+ or CD8+ T cells sorted from blood, taken in a trial of the OX40 agonist ivuxolimab. The sequence was obtained from an adult with an advanced solid tumor such as melanoma, head and neck, liver or kidney cancer. This CDR3 reads CASSLVRAGGLSSYEQYF. The DNA for the CDR3 is TGTGCCAGCAGCCTAGTGCGAGCGGGAGGACTAAGCTCCTACGAGCAGTACTTC.